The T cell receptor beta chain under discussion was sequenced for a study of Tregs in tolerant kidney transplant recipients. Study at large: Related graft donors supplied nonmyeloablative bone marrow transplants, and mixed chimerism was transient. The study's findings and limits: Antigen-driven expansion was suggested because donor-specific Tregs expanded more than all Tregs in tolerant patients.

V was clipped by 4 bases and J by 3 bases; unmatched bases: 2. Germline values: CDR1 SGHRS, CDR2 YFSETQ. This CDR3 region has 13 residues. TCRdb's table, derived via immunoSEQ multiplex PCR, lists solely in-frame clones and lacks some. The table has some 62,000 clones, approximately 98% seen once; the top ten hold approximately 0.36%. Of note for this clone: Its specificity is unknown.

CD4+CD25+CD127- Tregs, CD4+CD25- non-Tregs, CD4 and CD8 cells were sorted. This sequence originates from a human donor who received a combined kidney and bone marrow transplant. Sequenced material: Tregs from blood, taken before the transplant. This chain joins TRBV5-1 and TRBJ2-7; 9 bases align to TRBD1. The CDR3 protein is CASSGGQGYEQYF. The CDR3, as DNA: TGCGCCAGCAGCGGGGGACAGGGCTACGAGCAGTACTTC.